This record looks at one TCR beta chain sequence and its context. Its matching antigen is unknown. The entry originates in a study of blood T cells in healthy people across ages. The second PCR ran about 6 to 11 cycles with a sample-barcoded 5' primer and J-beta primers. TCRdb called the 5' RACE reads again in MiXCR, with one record for every CDR3 protein. Of 650,000 to 700,000 distinct CDR3 sequences listed, roughly half were seen once; the top ten hold roughly 13%. Drawing of peripheral blood yielded about 9.8 milliliters from each donor. Total RNA extracted from each sample amounted to at least 5.5 micrograms. V was trimmed by 4 bases and J by 14 bases, leaving 12 bases between them. CDR3 length: 11 amino acids. The germline V gene encodes CDR1 SGHTA and CDR2 FQGNSA. Findings and limits, study-wide: A greater number of naive CD4+ cells and higher diversity distinguished long-lived donors from aged donors.

Specimen: blood. This clonotype originated in a woman aged 80 or over in good health. The genes are TRBV7-2 and TRBJ2-1; the D gene is possibly TRBD2 (5 bases). This CDR3 reads CASSYGGAEFF. In nucleotides, the CDR3 is TGTGCCAGCAGCTATGGCGGAGCGGAGTTCTTC.